Listed here is a single TCR beta chain. The junction had 8 bases not matched to a gene; V was cut back by 6 bases and J by 2 bases. This CDR3 contains 15 residues. Germline values: CDR1 SNHLY, CDR2 FYNNEI. The data originate from a study of cytomegalovirus exposure and HLA in healthy donors. Study in general: Later analysis reported that the 130 or so validation repertoires shared the platform of the approximately 620 first-cohort repertoires.

Here immunoSEQ multiplex PCR was the method, and the copy in TCRdb shows in-frame clones only, minus some. The sample carries under 80,000 clones, nearly 95% recorded once. The receptor was isolated from a woman aged 18-35 years in good health and CMV-seronegative. Sequenced sample: PBMCs. The V call is TRBV2, the J call TRBJ2-3, with TRBD1 identical over 7 bases. The CDR3 coding sequence is TGTGCCAGCAGCCTGGGACAGATGCCCACAGATACGCAGTATTTT. It codes for CASSLGQMPTDTQYF. Full variable domain (outside the CDR3, taken from reference TRBV2 and TRBJ2-3): EPEVTQTPSHQVTQMGQEVILRCVPISNHLYFYWYRQILGQKVEFLVSFYNNEISEKSEIFDDQFSVERPDGSNFTLKIRSTKLEDSAMYFCASSLGQMPTDTQYFGPGTRLTVL.